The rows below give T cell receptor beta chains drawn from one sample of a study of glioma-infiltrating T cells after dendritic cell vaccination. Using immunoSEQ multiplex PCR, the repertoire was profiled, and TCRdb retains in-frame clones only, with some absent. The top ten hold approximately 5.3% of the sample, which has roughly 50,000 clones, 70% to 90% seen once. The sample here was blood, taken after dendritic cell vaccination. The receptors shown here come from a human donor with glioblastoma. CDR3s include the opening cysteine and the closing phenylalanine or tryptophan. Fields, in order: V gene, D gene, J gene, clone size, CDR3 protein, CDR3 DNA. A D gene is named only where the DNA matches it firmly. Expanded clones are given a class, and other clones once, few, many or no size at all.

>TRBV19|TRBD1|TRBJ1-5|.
CASSIDRGQGVHQPQHF
TGTGCCAGTAGTATAGATCGTGGACAGGGCGTACATCAGCCCCAGCATTTT
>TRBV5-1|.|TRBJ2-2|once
CASSLDGRGTGELFF
TGCGCCAGCAGCTTGGACGGCCGCGGCACCGGGGAGCTGTTTTTT
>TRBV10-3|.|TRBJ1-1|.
CATRDILEAFF
TGTGCCACTCGGGACATACTTGAAGCTTTCTTT
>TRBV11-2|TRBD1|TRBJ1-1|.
CASSSEGAGTEAFF
TGTGCCAGCAGCTCAGAGGGGGCCGGCACTGAAGCTTTCTTT
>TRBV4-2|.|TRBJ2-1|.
CASSPTRNEQFF
TGTGCCAGCAGCCCAACCCGGAATGAGCAGTTCTTC
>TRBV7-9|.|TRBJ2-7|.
CASSLVLYEQYF
TGTGCCAGCAGCTTAGTCCTCTACGAGCAGTACTTC
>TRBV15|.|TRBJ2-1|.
CATSRDGAYNEQFF
TGTGCCACCAGCAGAGACGGGGCCTACAATGAGCAGTTCTTC
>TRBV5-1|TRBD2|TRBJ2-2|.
CASSSWREENTGELFF
TGCGCCAGCAGCTCCTGGCGGGAGGAGAACACCGGGGAGCTGTTTTTT
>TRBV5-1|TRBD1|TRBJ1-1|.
CASSPGTANMNTEAFF
TGCGCCAGCAGCCCCGGGACAGCTAATATGAACACTGAAGCTTTCTTT
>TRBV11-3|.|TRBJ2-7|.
CASSLGSLAAGVEQYF
TGTGCCAGCAGCTTAGGTTCTCTGGCGGCAGGGGTCGAGCAGTACTTC
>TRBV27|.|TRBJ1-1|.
CASGRRETLATEAFF
TGTGCCAGCGGACGACGGGAAACTTTGGCTACTGAAGCTTTCTTT
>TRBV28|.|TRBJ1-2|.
CASSLRNYGYTF
TGTGCCAGCAGTTTACGGAACTATGGCTACACCTTC
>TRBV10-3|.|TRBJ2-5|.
CAIGAGGGETQYF
TGTGCCATCGGCGCCGGGGGAGGAGAGACCCAGTACTTC
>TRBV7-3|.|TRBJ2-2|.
CASSPSVDTGELFF
TGTGCCAGCAGCCCTAGCGTTGACACCGGGGAGCTGTTTTTT
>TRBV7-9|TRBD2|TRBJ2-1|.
CASSLGLAGFEQFF
TGTGCCAGCAGCTTGGGCTTAGCGGGATTTGAGCAGTTCTTC
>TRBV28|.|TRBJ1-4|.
CASSSFWTTGSREKLFF
TGTGCCAGCAGTAGTTTTTGGACAACAGGTTCCAGGGAAAAACTGTTTTTT
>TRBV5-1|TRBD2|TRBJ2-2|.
CASSSGLAGQAGGELFF
TGCGCCAGCAGCTCGGGACTAGCGGGACAGGCGGGCGGGGAGCTGTTTTTT
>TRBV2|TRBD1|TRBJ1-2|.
CASRRDRGLNYGYTF
TGTGCCAGCAGGCGGGACAGGGGGCTGAACTATGGCTACACCTTC
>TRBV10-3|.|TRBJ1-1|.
CAISEPGGTEAFF
TGTGCCATCAGTGAGCCGGGGGGAACTGAAGCTTTCTTT
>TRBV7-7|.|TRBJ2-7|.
CASSFNLRAEQYF
TGTGCTAGCAGCTTTAACCTCAGGGCAGAGCAGTACTTC
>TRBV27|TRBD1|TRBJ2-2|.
CASRQTGGGTGELFF
TGTGCCAGCAGACAGACAGGGGGCGGTACCGGGGAGCTGTTTTTT
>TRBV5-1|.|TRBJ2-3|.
CASSDVPGSDTDTQYF
TGCGCCAGCAGCGACGTTCCCGGGAGCGACACAGATACGCAGTATTTT
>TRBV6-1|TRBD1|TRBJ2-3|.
CASSEAAGTGILDTQYF
TGTGCCAGCAGTGAAGCAGCCGGGACAGGGATTTTAGATACGCAGTATTTT
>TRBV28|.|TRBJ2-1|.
CASSLGGSANWNEQFF
TGTGCCAGCAGTTTAGGGGGGAGCGCCAATTGGAATGAGCAGTTCTTC
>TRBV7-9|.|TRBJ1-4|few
CASSRSDDTFLEKLFF
TGTGCCAGCAGCCGTTCCGACGACACCTTCCTTGAAAAACTGTTTTTT
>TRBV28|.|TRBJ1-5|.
CASSLRQPNQPQHF
TGTGCCAGCAGTTTAAGACAGCCCAATCAGCCCCAGCATTTT
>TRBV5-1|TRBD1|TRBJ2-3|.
CASSLVGQGLRDTQYF
TGCGCCAGCAGCTTGGTCGGACAGGGGTTGCGAGATACGCAGTATTTT
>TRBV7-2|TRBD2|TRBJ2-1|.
CASSAAGTTNLQFF
TGTGCCAGCAGCGCAGCCGGGACTACCAATCTACAGTTCTTC
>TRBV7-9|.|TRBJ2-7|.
CASSLPGEGYEQYF
TGTGCCAGCAGCTTACCAGGGGAAGGCTACGAGCAGTACTTC
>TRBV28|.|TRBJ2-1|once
CASLWLAGNEQFF
TGTGCCAGCCTTTGGCTGGCTGGCAATGAGCAGTTCTTC
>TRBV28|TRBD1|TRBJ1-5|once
CASGTGSNQPQHF
TGTGCCAGCGGGACAGGCAGCAATCAGCCCCAGCATTTT
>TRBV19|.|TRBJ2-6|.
CASSIRRVVSGANVLTF
TGTGCCAGTAGTATCCGGCGGGTTGTCTCTGGGGCCAACGTCCTGACTTTC
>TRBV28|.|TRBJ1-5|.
CASSLAGYLSNQPQHF
TGTGCCAGCAGTTTGGCCGGGTATCTGTCCAATCAGCCCCAGCATTTT
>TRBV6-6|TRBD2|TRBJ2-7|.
CASSLSGSSYEQYF
TGTGCCAGCAGTTTAAGCGGGAGCTCCTACGAGCAGTACTTC
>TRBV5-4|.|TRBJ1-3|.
CASSLRGSGNTIYF
TGTGCCAGCAGCTTGCGAGGGTCGGGAAACACCATATATTTT
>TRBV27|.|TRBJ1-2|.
CASSFRGANYGYTF
TGTGCCAGCAGCTTCCGAGGCGCTAACTATGGCTACACCTTC
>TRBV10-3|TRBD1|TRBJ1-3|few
CAISATGEDGNTIYF
TGTGCCATCAGCGCGACAGGGGAGGATGGAAACACCATATATTTT
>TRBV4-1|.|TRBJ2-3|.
CASSRPPTDTQYF
TGCGCCAGCAGCCGGCCTCCCACAGATACGCAGTATTTT
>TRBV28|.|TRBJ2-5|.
CASRYGGGASEETQYF
TGTGCCAGCAGATATGGGGGGGGCGCCTCGGAAGAGACCCAGTACTTC
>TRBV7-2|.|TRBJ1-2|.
CASSTRQASLLGGYTF
TGTGCCAGCAGCACGAGACAGGCCTCCCTTTTGGGGGGCTACACCTTC
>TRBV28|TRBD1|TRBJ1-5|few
CASSPRGQGVRGNQPQHF
TGTGCCAGCAGCCCGCGGGGACAGGGAGTGCGAGGGAATCAGCCCCAGCATTTT
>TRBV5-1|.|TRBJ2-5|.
CASSPGTPQETQYF
TGCGCCAGCAGCCCCGGGACACCTCAAGAGACCCAGTACTTC
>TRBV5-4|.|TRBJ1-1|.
CASSRRDTEAFF
TGTGCCAGCAGCCGGAGAGACACTGAAGCTTTCTTT
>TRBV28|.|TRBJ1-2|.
CASSFHQAGTGYTF
TGTGCCAGCAGTTTTCATCAGGCAGGAACAGGCTACACCTTC
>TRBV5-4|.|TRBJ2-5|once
CASSGPQETQYF
TGTGCCAGCAGCGGGCCGCAAGAGACCCAGTACTTC
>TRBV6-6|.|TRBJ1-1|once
CASSYSTRNTEAFF
TGTGCCAGCAGTTACTCTACAAGGAACACTGAAGCTTTCTTT
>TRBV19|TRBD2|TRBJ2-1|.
CASKRGVPFNEQFF
TGTGCCAGCAAGCGGGGGGTCCCCTTTAATGAGCAGTTCTTC
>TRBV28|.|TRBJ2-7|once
CASRPTGTYEQYF
TGTGCCAGCAGGCCTACAGGAACCTACGAGCAGTACTTC
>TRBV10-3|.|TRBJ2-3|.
CAISSLAGVSDTQYF
TGTGCCATCAGTAGCCTCGCAGGGGTCTCAGATACGCAGTATTTT
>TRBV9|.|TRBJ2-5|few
CASSVTSIRETQYF
TGTGCCAGCAGCGTGACTAGTATCAGAGAGACCCAGTACTTC
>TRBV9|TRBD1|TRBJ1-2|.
CASSDLRAGGSGYTF
TGTGCCAGCAGCGACCTTAGAGCAGGGGGCTCTGGCTACACCTTC
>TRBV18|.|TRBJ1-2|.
CASSRRGTQDYGYTF
TGTGCCAGCTCCAGGAGGGGTACCCAAGACTATGGCTACACCTTC
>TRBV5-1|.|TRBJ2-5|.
CASSPAPGETQYF
TGCGCCAGCAGCCCCGCCCCCGGGGAGACCCAGTACTTC
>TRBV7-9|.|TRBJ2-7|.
CASSLDLFGSHEQYF
TGTGCCAGCAGCTTAGATTTGTTCGGGTCCCACGAGCAGTACTTC
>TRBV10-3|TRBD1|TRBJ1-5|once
CAISPAQGNQPQHF
TGTGCCATCAGTCCCGCACAGGGGAACCAGCCCCAGCATTTT